This T cell receptor beta chain appears in the sequencing data of a study of T cell repertoires in cytomegalovirus infection (dated by TCRdb to between 2017 and 2020). Study-level background: Donor HLA type was relevant to the analysis, as public TCR beta signatures indicated carriage of CMV infection together with the matching HLA type.

What the authors observed across the whole study: Carriers of CMV infection plus the relevant HLA type were discriminated by the cumulative frequency of public TCR beta family members in the study cohort and in an independent approximately 360-donor cohort. In the ex vivo response, HLA-C-restricted CMV-specific TCR beta clonotypes were dominant, and in two of eight donors the single most frequent clonotype came from this HLA-C-restricted group.

The CDR3 covers 16 residues, taking in both the cysteine and the phenylalanine. Only the CDR3 DNA stays, 48 bases, in frame from base 1. Ends trimmed: V by 7 bases, J by 3 bases; bases unmatched to a gene: 14. Based on the germline V gene, the CDR1 and CDR2 sequences are MGHDK and SYGVNS. TCRdb shows the sequencer as Illumina HiSeq 1500. The public reads were reanalyzed by TCRdb: fastp trimming at Q25, MiXCR alignment, in-frame beta chains only. Each CDR3 protein appears once, grouped with its most common genes and DNA. The table for this sample lists 500,000 to 600,000 distinct CDR3 sequences; approximately 15% of them were counted only once. Of the sample, about 24% is held by the ten largest clones. The sample holds many counts of this clonotype. Its antigen target is currently unknown. No base-level quality is on record; no much larger clone is a single base apart.

The sample taken for sequencing was CD8+ T cells from PBMCs. This TCR was sampled from a human donor in good health (CMV status not recorded). Some clones in this sample may be carry-over from other donors' samples. The chain joins TRBV25-1 to TRBJ2-7; 8 bases in the middle match TRBD1. The DNA sequence reads TGTGCCAGCATCGGGACAGGCCAGAATCGGTTCTACGAGCAGTACTTC. This codes for CASIGTGQNRFYEQYF.